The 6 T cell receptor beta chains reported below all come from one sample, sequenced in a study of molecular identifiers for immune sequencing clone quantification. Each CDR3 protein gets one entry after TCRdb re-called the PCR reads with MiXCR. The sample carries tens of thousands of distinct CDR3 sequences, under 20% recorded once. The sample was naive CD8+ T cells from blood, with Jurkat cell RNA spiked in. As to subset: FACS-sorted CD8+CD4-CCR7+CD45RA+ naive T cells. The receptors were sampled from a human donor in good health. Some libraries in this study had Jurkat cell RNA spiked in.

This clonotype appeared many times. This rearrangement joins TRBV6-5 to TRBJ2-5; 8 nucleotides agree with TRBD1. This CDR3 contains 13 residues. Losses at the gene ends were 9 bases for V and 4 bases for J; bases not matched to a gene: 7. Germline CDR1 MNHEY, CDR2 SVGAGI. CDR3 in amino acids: CASGQGALETQYF. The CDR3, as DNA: TGTGCCAGTGGACAGGGAGCTTTAGAGACCCAGTACTTC.

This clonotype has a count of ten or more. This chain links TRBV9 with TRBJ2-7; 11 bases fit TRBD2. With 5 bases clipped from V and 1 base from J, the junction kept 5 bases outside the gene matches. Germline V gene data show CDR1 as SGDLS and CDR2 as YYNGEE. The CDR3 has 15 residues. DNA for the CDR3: TGTGCCAGCAGTCATACTAGCGGGAGTTCCTACGAGCAGTACTTC. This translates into CASSHTSGSSYEQYF.

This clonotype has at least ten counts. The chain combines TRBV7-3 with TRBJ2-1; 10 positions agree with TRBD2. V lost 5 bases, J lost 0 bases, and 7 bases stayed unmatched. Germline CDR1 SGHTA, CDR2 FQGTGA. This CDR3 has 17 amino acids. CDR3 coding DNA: TGTGCCAGCAGCCAAGGACTAGCGGTGAGCTCCTACAATGAGCAGTTCTTC. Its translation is CASSQGLAVSSYNEQFF. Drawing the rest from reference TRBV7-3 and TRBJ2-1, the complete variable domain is GAGVSQTPSNKVTEKGKYVELRCDPISGHTALYWYRQSLGQGPEFLIYFQGTGAADDSGLPNDRFFAVRPEGSVSTLKIQRTERGDSAVYLCASSQGLAVSSYNEQFFGPGTRLTVL.

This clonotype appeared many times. CDR3 amino acids: CASSQILGTGGFRGNQPQHF. CDR3 DNA sequence: TGTGCCAGCAGCCAAATCCTCGGGACAGGGGGCTTTAGAGGCAATCAGCCCCAGCATTTT. The chain links TRBV7-2 to TRBJ1-5; 12 nucleotides align to TRBD1. From germline, CDR1 is SGHTA and CDR2 FQGNSA. This CDR3 is built from 20 residues. V lost 5 bases, J lost 2 bases, and 16 bases stayed unmatched. Full variable domain (outside the CDR3, taken from reference TRBV7-2 and TRBJ1-5): GAGVSQSPSNKVTEKGKDVELRCDPISGHTALYWYRQSLGQGLEFLIYFQGNSAPDKSGLPSDRFSAERTGGSVSTLTIQRTQQEDSAVYLCASSQILGTGGFRGNQPQHFGDGTRLSIL.

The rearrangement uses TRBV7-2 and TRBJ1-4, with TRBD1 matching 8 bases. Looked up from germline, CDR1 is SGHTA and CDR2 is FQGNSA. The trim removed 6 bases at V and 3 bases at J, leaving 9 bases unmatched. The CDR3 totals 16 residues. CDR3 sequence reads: CASSQTGGRANEKLFF. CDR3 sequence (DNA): TGTGCCAGCAGTCAAACAGGGGGGAGAGCTAATGAAAAACTGTTTTTT.

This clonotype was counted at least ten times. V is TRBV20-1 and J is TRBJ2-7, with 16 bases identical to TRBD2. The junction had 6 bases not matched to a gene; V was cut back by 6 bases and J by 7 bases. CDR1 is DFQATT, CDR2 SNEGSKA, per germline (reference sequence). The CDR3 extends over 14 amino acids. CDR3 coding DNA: TGCAGTGCGGGACTAGCGGGAGGGCCGGAAGAGCAGTACTTC. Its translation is CSAGLAGGPEEQYF.